The 15 T cell receptor beta chains presented below share a single source sample, sequenced in a study of Ad26.COV2.S vaccination and SARS-CoV-2 variants. Generated by immunoSEQ multiplex PCR, the TCRdb table keeps only in-frame clones and is missing some. The repertoire holds around 450,000 clones, with less than 95% as singletons. Treatment given: 15 to 20 received Ad26.COV2.S at low or high dose, single or two shots; several received placebo; per-sample allocation not given. Sampling was done on day 63 after the first vaccine or placebo injection. This material consisted of peripheral blood, taken in a trial of Ad26.COV2.S vaccine versus placebo. The receptors here all came from a person aged 18 to 65 who received the Ad26.COV2.S COVID-19 vaccine or a placebo.

The chain uses TRBV7-9 and TRBJ2-5; the match to TRBD2 covers 16 bases. Germline CDR1 SEHNR, CDR2 FQNEAQ (reference sequence). V was pared by 3 bases and J by 3 bases, with 4 bases of the junction left unmatched. The CDR3 sequence is 17 residues long. CDR3 DNA: TGTGCCAGCAGCTTGGGACTAGCGGGAGGGCCCGAAGAGACCCAGTACTTC. Translating gives CASSLGLAGGPEETQYF.

V is TRBV27 and J is TRBJ2-5; 8 bases map to TRBD2. CDR1 and CDR2 (germline): MNHEY, SMNVEV (reference sequence). Unmatched junction bases numbered 10, after V lost 11 bases and J lost 5 bases. The length of the CDR3 is 13 residues. The CDR3: CASAGGVRETQYF. Written as DNA, the CDR3 is TGTGCCTCGGCCGGGGGGGTGAGGGAGACCCAGTACTTC.

The V and J genes are TRBV6-2 or TRBV6-3 and TRBJ1-6, with 11 positions matching TRBD1. This CDR3 is 15 amino acids long. Per germline, CDR1 MNHEY and CDR2 SVGEGT. Unmatched junction bases numbered 2, after V lost 4 bases and J lost 6 bases. Here the CDR3 DNA reads TGTGCCAGCAGTTCGGGACAGGGGGTTAATTCACCCCTCCACTTT. It is translated as CASSSGQGVNSPLHF.

This clone has just one count. The rearrangement uses TRBV11-2 and TRBJ2-1; D uncertain. Trimming shortened V by 0 bases and J by 6 bases, and 6 bases separated the two germline ends. This CDR3 has 13 residues. The germline V gene has CDR1 SGHAT and CDR2 FQNNGV. The CDR3 is CASSLDRSNEQFF. CDR3 DNA sequence: TGTGCCAGCAGCTTAGATCGCAGCAATGAGCAGTTCTTC.

The chain has TRBV10-3 and TRBJ2-5; D unresolved. This CDR3 has 13 amino acids. CDR1 is ENHRY and CDR2 is SYGVKD in the germline V gene. V was pared by 0 bases and J by 3 bases, with 5 bases between. The chain's CDR3 is CAISESGKETQYF. CDR3 DNA sequence: TGTGCCATCAGTGAGTCAGGGAAAGAGACCCAGTACTTC.

This sequence joins TRBV21-1 and TRBJ2-5; TRBD1, the table's D call, lacks a check against the DNA. TRBV21-1 is a pseudogene segment. The length of the CDR3 is 15 residues. The CDR3 protein is CASSKVDSLQETQYF. The CDR3 DNA sequence: TGTGCCAGCAGCAAAGTGGACAGCTTACAAGAGACCCAGTACTTC.

The gene calls are TRBV5-1 and TRBJ2-5; possible D gene TRBD2, 5 bases. Trimming cost V 4 bases and J 5 bases, with 12 bases left between them. This CDR3 is 13 amino acids long. The germline gives CDR1 SGHRS, CDR2 YFSETQ. The CDR3 sequence: CASSRGSLETQYF. DNA of the CDR3: TGCGCCAGCAGCAGAGGGAGTTTGGAGACCCAGTACTTC.

As DNA, the CDR3 is TGTGCCAGCAGTTTAAACACCCTTGGAAACACCATATATTTT. Encoded protein: CASSLNTLGNTIYF. The chain has TRBV27 and TRBJ1-3, with D unresolved. This CDR3 comprises 14 residues. CDR1 and CDR2 from the germline V gene are MNHEY and SMNVEV (reference sequence). The V gene lost 2 bases and the J gene lost 3 bases, with 8 bases spanning the gap.

The chain has TRBV19 and TRBJ2-2; the match to TRBD2 covers 7 bases. Trimming at V came to 5 bases and at J to 0 bases, leaving 6 bases not matched to a gene. The CDR3 runs 16 residues. The germline gives CDR1 LNHDA, CDR2 SQIVND (reference sequence). CDR3 residues: CASSEGGTSNTGELFF. The DNA of the CDR3 is TGTGCCAGTAGTGAGGGAGGGACCTCGAACACCGGGGAGCTGTTTTTT.

This clone was observed a few times. The genes are TRBV5-1 and TRBJ1-5; 7 bases agree with TRBD1. Germline V gives CDR1 SGHRS, CDR2 YFSETQ. This CDR3 contains 15 residues. With 4 bases clipped from V and 2 bases from J, the junction kept 6 bases outside the gene matches. The CDR3 coding sequence is TGCGCCAGCAGCCAGACAGGGTTGGGCAATCAGCCCCAGCATTTT. Protein sequence: CASSQTGLGNQPQHF.

The genes are TRBV18 and TRBJ2-1; the match to TRBD2 covers 14 bases. The CDR3 extends over 19 amino acids. The V gene end was trimmed by 6 bases and the J gene end by 0 bases; junction bases not matched to a gene: 10. CDR1 KGHSH and CDR2 LQKENI come from the germline V gene. The CDR3 is CASSRKTSGRVSSYNEQFF. Here the CDR3 DNA reads TGTGCCAGCTCCCGTAAGACTAGCGGGAGGGTCAGCTCCTACAATGAGCAGTTCTTC.

The V gene is TRBV6-1, the J gene TRBJ1-3; no reliable D call. CDR1 and CDR2 from the germline V gene are MNHNS and SASEGT. Trimming stripped 2 bases from V and 4 bases from J, with 6 bases between. The CDR3 runs 13 residues. The CDR3 loop is CASSELRGNTIYF. As DNA, the CDR3 is TGTGCCAGCAGTGAACTCCGCGGAAACACCATATATTTT.

Concerning this clone: The sample holds other DNA sequences that translate to the same CDR3. The genes are TRBV5-1 and TRBJ2-1; D gene unclear. This CDR3 comprises 13 residues. Germline V lookup: CDR1 SGHRS, CDR2 YFSETQ. Trimming removed 0 bases from V and 6 bases from J, with 7 bases in between. For the CDR3, the DNA is TGCGCCAGCAGCTTGGCCTCGGGCAATGAGCAGTTCTTC. This translates into CASSLASGNEQFF. The full variable domain, in which reference TRBV5-1 and TRBJ2-1 provide the parts outside the CDR3, is KAGVTQTPRYLIKTRGQQVTLSCSPISGHRSVSWYQQTPGQGLQFLFEYFSETQRNKGNFPGRFSGRQFSNSRSEMNVSTLELGDSALYLCASSLASGNEQFFGPGTRLTVL.

Only one count was recorded for this clone. The CDR3 bases are TGTGCCAGCAGCTTGGACGTAAGCCCCTACAATGAGCAGTTCTTC. This codes for CASSLDVSPYNEQFF. This chain uses TRBV7-3 with TRBJ2-1; D ambiguous. This CDR3 comprises 15 residues. Trimming removed 3 bases at V and 2 bases at J, with 11 bases between. In germline, CDR1 is SGHTA, CDR2 FQGTGA.

The chain carries TRBV27 and TRBJ1-2, with D possibly being TRBD1 (5 bases). The length of the CDR3 is 20 residues. V dropped 0 bases and J dropped 3 bases, with 26 bases sitting between them. The germline V gene encodes CDR1 MNHEY and CDR2 SMNVEV (reference sequence). This CDR3 is CASSLSKSSVPGWVDYGYTF. Written as DNA, the CDR3 is TGTGCCAGCAGTTTATCGAAATCCTCAGTCCCAGGGTGGGTCGACTATGGCTACACCTTC.